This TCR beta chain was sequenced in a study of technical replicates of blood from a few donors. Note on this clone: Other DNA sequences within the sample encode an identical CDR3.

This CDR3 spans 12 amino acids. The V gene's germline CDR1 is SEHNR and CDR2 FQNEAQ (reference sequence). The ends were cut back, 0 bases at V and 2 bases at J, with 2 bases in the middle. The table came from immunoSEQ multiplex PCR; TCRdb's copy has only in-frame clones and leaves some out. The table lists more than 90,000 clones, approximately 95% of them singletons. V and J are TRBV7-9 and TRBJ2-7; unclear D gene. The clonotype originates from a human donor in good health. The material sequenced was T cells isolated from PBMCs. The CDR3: CASSLATYEQYF. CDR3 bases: TGTGCCAGCAGCTTAGCCACCTACGAGCAGTACTTC.